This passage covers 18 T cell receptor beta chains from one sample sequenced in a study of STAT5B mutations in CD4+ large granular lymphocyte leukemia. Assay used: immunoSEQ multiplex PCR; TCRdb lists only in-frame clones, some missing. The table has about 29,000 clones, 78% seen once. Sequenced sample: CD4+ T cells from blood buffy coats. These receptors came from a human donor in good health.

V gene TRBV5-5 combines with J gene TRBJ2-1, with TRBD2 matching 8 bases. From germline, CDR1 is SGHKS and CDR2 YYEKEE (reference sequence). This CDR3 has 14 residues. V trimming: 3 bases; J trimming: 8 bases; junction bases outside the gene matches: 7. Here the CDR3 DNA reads TGTGCCAGCAGCTCCGGGAGGGTTGGAGATGAGCAGTTCTTC. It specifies CASSSGRVGDEQFF. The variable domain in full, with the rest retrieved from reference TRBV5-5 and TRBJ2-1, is DAGVTQSPTHLIKTRGQQVTLRCSPISGHKSVSWYQQVLGQGPQFIFQYYEKEERGRGNFPDRFSARQFPNYSSELNVNALLLGDSALYLCASSSGRVGDEQFFGPGTRLTVL.

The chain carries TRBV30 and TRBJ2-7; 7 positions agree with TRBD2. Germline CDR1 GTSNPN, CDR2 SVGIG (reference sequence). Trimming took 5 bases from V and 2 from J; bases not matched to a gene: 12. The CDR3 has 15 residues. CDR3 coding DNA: TGTGCCTGGGGGTTAGGGGCTAGCGGCACCTACGAGCAGTACTTC. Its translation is CAWGLGASGTYEQYF.

The CDR3 coding sequence is TGCGCCAGCAGTCAATCGTGGTCGGGACAGTTAAATAGCAATCAGCCCCAGCATTTT. It is translated as CASSQSWSGQLNSNQPQHF. The chain combines TRBV23-1 with TRBJ1-5; the match to TRBD1 covers 7 bases. TRBV23-1 is placed among ORFs of uncertain function. Germline trimming cut 0 bases from V and 0 bases from J; bases unmatched to any gene: 11. CDR3 size: 19 residues.

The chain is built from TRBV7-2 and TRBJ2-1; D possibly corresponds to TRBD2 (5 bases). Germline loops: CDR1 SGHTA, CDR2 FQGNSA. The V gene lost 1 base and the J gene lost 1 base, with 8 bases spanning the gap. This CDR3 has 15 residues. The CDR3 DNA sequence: TGTGCCAGCAGCTTAGTTGGCGGGTCCTACAATGAGCAGTTCTTC. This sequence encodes CASSLVGGSYNEQFF. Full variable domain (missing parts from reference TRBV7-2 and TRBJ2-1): GAGVSQSPSNKVTEKGKDVELRCDPISGHTALYWYRQSLGQGLEFLIYFQGNSAPDKSGLPSDRFSAERTGGSVSTLTIQRTQQEDSAVYLCASSLVGGSYNEQFFGPGTRLTVL.

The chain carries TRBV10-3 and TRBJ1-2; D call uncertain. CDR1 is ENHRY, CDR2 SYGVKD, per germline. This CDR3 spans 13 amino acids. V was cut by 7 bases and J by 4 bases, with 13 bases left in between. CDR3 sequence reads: CAITGGRTYGYTF. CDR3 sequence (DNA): TGTGCCATCACTGGCGGACGGACCTATGGCTACACCTTC.

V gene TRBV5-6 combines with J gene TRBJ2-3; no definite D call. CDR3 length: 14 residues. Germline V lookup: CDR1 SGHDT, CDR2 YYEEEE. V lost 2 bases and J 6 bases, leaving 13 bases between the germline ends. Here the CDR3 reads CASSFGWGWDTQYF. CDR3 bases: TGTGCCAGCAGCTTCGGCTGGGGATGGGATACGCAGTATTTT.

CDR3 nucleotide sequence: TGTGCCAGCAGTATCAACACCGGGGAGCTGTTTTTT. Residues: CASSINTGELFF. The J gene is TRBJ2-2, the V gene TRBV28, with D hard to call. V lost 5 bases, J lost 2 bases, and 3 bases lay in between. Germline CDR1 MDHEN, CDR2 SYDVKM. This CDR3 contains 12 residues. The entire variable domain, with the rest obtained from reference TRBV28 and TRBJ2-2, is as follows: DVKVTQSSRYLVKRTGEKVFLECVQDMDHENMFWYRQDPGLGLRLIYFSYDVKMKEKGDIPEGYSVSREKKERFSLILESASTNQTSMYLCASSINTGELFFGEGSRLTVL.

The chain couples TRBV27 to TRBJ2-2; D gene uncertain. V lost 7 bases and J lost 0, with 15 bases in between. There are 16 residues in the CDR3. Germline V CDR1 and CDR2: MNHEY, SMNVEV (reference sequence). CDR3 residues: CASTITGMTNTGELFF. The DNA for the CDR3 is TGTGCCAGCACCATAACGGGTATGACGAACACCGGGGAGCTGTTTTTT.

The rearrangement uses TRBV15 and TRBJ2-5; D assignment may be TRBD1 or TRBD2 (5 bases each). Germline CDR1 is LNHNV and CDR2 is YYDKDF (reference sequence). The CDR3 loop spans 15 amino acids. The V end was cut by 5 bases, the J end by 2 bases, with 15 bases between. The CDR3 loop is CATSFTGTAQETQYF. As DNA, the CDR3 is TGTGCCACCAGCTTCACCGGGACCGCTCAAGAGACCCAGTACTTC.

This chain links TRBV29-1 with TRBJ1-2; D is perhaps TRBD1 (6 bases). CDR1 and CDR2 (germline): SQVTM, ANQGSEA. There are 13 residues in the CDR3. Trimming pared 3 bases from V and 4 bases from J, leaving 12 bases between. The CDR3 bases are TGCAGCGTTGATGGGGACACCACCTATGGCTACACCTTC. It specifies CSVDGDTTYGYTF.

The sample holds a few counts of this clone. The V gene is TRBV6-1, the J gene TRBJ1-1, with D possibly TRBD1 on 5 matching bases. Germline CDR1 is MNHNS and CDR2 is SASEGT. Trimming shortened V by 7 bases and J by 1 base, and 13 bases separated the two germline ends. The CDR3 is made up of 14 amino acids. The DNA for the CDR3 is TGTGCCAGCAATTCAGGGATGGGGAACACTGAAGCTTTCTTT. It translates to CASNSGMGNTEAFF.

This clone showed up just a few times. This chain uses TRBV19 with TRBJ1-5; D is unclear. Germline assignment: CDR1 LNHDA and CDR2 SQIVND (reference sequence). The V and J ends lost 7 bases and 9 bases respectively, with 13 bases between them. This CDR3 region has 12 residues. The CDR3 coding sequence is TGTGCCAGTACCCTACCGGGGTCGCCCCAGCATTTT. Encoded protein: CASTLPGSPQHF.

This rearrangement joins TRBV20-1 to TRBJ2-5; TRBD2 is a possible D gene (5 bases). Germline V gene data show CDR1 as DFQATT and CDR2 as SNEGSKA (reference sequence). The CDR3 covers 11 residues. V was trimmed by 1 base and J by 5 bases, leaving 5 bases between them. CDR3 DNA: TGCAGTGCTAGAGGAGGGGAGACCCAGTACTTC. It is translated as CSARGGETQYF.

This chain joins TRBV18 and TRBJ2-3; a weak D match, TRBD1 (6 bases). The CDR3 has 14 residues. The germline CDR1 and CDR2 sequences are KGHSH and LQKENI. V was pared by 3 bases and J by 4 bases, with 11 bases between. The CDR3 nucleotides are TGTGCCAGCTCACCGCGACAGGATTCAGATACGCAGTATTTT. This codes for CASSPRQDSDTQYF. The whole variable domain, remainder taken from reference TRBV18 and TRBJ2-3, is NAGVMQNPRHLVRRRGQEARLRCSPMKGHSHVYWYRQLPEEGLKFMVYLQKENIIDESGMPKERFSAEFPKEGPSILRIQQVVRGDSAAYFCASSPRQDSDTQYFGPGTRLTVL.

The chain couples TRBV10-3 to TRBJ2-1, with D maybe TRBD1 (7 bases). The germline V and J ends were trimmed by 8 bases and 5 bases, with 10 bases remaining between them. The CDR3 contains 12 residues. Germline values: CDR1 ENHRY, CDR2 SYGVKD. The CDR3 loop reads CAIGGGNNEQFF. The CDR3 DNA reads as TGTGCCATCGGAGGGGGCAACAATGAGCAGTTCTTC.

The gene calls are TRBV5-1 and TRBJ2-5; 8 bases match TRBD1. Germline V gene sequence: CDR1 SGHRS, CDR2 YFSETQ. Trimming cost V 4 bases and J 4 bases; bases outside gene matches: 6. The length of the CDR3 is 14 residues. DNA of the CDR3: TGCGCCAGCAGCGTACAGACAGGGGTAGAGACCCAGTACTTC. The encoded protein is CASSVQTGVETQYF. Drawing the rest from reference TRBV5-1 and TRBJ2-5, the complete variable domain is KAGVTQTPRYLIKTRGQQVTLSCSPISGHRSVSWYQQTPGQGLQFLFEYFSETQRNKGNFPGRFSGRQFSNSRSEMNVSTLELGDSALYLCASSVQTGVETQYFGPGTRLLVL.

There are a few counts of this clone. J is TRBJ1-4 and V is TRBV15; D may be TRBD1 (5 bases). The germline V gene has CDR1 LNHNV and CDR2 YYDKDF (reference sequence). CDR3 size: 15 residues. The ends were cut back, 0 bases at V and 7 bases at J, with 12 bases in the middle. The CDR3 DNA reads TGTGCCACCAGCAGAGATTATGGGGGAGGTGAAAAACTGTTTTTT. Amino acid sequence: CATSRDYGGGEKLFF.

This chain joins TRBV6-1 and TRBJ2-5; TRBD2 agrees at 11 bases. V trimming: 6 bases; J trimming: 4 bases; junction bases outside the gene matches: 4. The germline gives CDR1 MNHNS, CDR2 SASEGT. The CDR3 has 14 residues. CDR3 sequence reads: CASRTSGNVETQYF. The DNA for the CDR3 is TGTGCCAGCAGGACTAGCGGGAATGTAGAGACCCAGTACTTC.